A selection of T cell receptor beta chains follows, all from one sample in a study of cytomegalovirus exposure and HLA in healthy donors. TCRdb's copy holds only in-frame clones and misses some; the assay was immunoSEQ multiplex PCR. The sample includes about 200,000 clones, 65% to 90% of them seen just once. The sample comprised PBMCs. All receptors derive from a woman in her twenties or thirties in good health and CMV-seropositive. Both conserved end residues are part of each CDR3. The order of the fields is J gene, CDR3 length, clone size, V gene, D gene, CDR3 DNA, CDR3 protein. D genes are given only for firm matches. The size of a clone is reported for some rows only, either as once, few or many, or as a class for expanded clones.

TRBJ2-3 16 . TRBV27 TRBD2 TGTGCCAGTTCCCGACTAGTTAGCGGGATCGGGGGTACGCAGTATTTT CASSRLVSGIGGTQYF
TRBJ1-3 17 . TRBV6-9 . TGTGCCAGCCTCCCAACCAGTTGGGGGGGTAATGGAAACACCATATATTTT CASLPTSWGGNGNTIYF
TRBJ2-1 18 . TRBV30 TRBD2 TGTGCCTGGAGTTCAAGCCTCACCGGGAGGGCCGCCTACAATGAGCAGTTCTTC CAWSSSLTGRAAYNEQFF
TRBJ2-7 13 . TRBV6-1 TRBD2 TGTGCCAGCAGTTTAGCGGGGACCTACGAGCAGTACTTC CASSLAGTYEQYF
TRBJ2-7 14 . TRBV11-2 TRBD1 TGTGCCAGCAGCTTAGGGCAGGGGGCGCGCGAGCAGTACTTC CASSLGQGAREQYF
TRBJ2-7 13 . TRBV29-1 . TGCAGCGTTGTTTGGGCCCTCTCCTACGAGCAGTACTTC CSVVWALSYEQYF
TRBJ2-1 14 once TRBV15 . TGTGCCACCAGCAGGGACAGACGATACAATGAGCAGTTCTTC CATSRDRRYNEQFF
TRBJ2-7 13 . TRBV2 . TGTGCCAGCAGTCGAGAAGGGACTGTCGAGCAGTACTTC CASSREGTVEQYF
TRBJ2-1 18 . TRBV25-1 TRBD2 TGTGCCAGCAGTGACGGGCTGGGCGGGAGGAGCTCCTACAATGAGCAGTTCTTC CASSDGLGGRSSYNEQFF
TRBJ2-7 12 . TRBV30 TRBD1 TGTGCCTGGACGACAGGGGGGTACGAGCAGTACTTC CAWTTGGYEQYF
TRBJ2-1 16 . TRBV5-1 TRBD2 TGCGCCAGCAGCAACCTAATAGCGGGAGGTTCCAATGAGCAGTTCTTC CASSNLIAGGSNEQFF
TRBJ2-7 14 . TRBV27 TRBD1 TGTGCCAGCAGTGCAGGGACAGGGGTCTACGAGCAGTACTTC CASSAGTGVYEQYF
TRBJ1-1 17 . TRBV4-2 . TGTGCCAGCAGCCCAAACACGAGGTTTGGGTTGAACACTGAAGCTTTCTTT CASSPNTRFGLNTEAFF
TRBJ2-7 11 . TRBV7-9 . TGTGCCAGCAGCTCCACTGTCGAGCAGTACTTC CASSSTVEQYF
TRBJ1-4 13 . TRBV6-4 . TGTGCCAGCAGTTACAGGGAGAATGAAAAACTGTTTTTT CASSYRENEKLFF
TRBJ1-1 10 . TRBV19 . TGTGCCACCGGACTTGGGGGGGCTTTCTTT CATGLGGAFF
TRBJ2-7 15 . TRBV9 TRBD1 TGTGCCAGCAGCTCCGGGACAGGGGCCTCCTACGAGCAGTACTTC CASSSGTGASYEQYF
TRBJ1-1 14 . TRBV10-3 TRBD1 TGTGCCATCAGTGTGGACAGGCGGAACACTGAAGCTTTCTTT CAISVDRRNTEAFF
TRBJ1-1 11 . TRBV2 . TGTGCCAGCTTGCGAAACACTGAAGCTTTCTTT CASLRNTEAFF
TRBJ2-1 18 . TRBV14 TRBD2 TGTGCCAGCAGCCGACACTTCGGACTAGCGGGAGCGAGTGATGAGCAGTTCTTC CASSRHFGLAGASDEQFF
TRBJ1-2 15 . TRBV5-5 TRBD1 TGTGCCAGCAGTCTGAGTGGAGGGGGCAGGTATGGCTACACCTTC CASSLSGGGRYGYTF
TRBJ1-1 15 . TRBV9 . TGTGCCAGCAGCGGGATCGGACGGGGAAGCACTGAAGCTTTCTTT CASSGIGRGSTEAFF
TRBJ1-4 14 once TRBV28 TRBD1 TGTGCCAGCAGTGCGACAGGGGTAAATGAAAAACTGTTTTTT CASSATGVNEKLFF
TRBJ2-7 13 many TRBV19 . TGTGCCAGTTCAGGGTCACCCCGCTACGAGCAGTACTTC CASSGSPRYEQYF
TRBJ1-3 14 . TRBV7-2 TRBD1 TGTGCCAGCAGCCGGGACAGCTCTGGAAACACCATATATTTT CASSRDSSGNTIYF
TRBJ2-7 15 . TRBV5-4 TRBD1 TGTGCCAGCAGCTTTCCGGGACAGGGGGCGCGGGAGCAGTACTTC CASSFPGQGAREQYF
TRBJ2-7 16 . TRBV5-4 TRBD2 TGTGCCAGCAGCTCTAGCGGGAGGCGGTCCCTGGGTGAGCAGTACTTC CASSSSGRRSLGEQYF
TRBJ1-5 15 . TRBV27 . TGTGCCAGCAGCCACGACTCTTTCGCTGGGCAGCCCCAGCATTTT CASSHDSFAGQPQHF
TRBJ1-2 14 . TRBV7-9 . TGTGCCAGCAGCTTAGCGGGGGCCGTCTATGGCTACACCTTC CASSLAGAVYGYTF
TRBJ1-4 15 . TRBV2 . TGTGCCAGCAGTGGAGAGGGTTGGACTAATGAAAAACTGTTTTTT CASSGEGWTNEKLFF
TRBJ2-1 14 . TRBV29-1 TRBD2 TGCAGCGTTTTAGCGGGAACTTCAAGGGGTGAGCAGTTCTTC CSVLAGTSRGEQFF
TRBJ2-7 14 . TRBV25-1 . TGTGCCAGCAGTGAGGTCGGGAGTAGGTACGAGCAGTACTTC CASSEVGSRYEQYF
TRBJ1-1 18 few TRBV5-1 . TGCGCCAGCAGCTTGATTCGCCCGGGCGCTCAGGGCGACCCTGAAGCTTTCTTT CASSLIRPGAQGDPEAFF
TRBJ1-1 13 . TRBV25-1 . TGTGCCAGGCCTAAGACACTGAACACTGAAGCTTTCTTT CARPKTLNTEAFF
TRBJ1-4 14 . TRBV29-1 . TGCAGCGCCCCTGGTTCGGGGTCTAATGAAAAACTGTTTTTT CSAPGSGSNEKLFF
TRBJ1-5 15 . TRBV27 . TGTGCCAGCAGTTTGCGGGGACTCTACAATCAGCCCCAGCATTTT CASSLRGLYNQPQHF
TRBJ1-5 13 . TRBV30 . TGTGCCTGGAGTGAGCGAGCTCAGGGTTTGCTCCATTTT CAWSERAQGLLHF
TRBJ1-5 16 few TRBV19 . TGTGCCAGTACCCGACCCGGGATCCAGTCAGGTCAGCCCCAGCATTTT CASTRPGIQSGQPQHF
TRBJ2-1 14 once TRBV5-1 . TGCGCCAGCAGCTTGTATCCCAGGGACAATGAGCAGTTCTTC CASSLYPRDNEQFF
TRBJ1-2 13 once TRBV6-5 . TGTGCCAGCAGACCCGGACAGAACTATGGCTACACCTTC CASRPGQNYGYTF
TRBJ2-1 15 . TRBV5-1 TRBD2 TGCGCCAGCAGCTTGGGCCTAGCGGGAAACAATGAGCAGTTCTTC CASSLGLAGNNEQFF
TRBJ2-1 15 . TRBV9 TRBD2 TGTGCCAGCAGCCCGAGCGGGAGGACTTACAATGAGCAGTTCTTC CASSPSGRTYNEQFF
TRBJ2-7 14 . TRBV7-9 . TGTGCCAGCAGCACGCAGGGATCCTCCTACGAGCAGTACTTC CASSTQGSSYEQYF
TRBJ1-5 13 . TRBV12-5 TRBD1 TGTGCTAGTGCCGACAGGGTGGATCAGCCCCAGCATTTT CASADRVDQPQHF
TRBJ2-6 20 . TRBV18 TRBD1 TGTGCCAGCTCACCACGTCAGGTAGTGTCAGGGGGCGATGGGGCCAACGTCCTGACTTTC CASSPRQVVSGGDGANVLTF
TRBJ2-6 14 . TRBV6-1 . TGTGCCAGCAGTGGACTCTCTGGGGCCAACGTCCTGACTTTC CASSGLSGANVLTF
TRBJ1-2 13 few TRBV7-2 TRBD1 TGTGCCAGCAGCCCACAGGGGGGAAATGGCTACACCTTC CASSPQGGNGYTF
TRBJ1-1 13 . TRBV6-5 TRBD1 TGTGCCAGCAGTTATCAGGGGGATACTGAAGCTTTCTTT CASSYQGDTEAFF
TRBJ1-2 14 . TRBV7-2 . TGTGCCAGCAGCTTAGATCCAGGGGACTATGGCTACACCTTC CASSLDPGDYGYTF
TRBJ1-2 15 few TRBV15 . TGTGCCACCAGCAGAGTCGAGGAAGGGGTGTATGGCTACACCTTC CATSRVEEGVYGYTF
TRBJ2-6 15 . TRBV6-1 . TGTGCCAGCCTGCTGGCGGGGTCCGGGGCCAACGTCCTGACTTTC CASLLAGSGANVLTF
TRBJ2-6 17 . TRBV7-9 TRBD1 TGTGCCAGCAGCTTAGCGGGGGACAGGGGAACGGCCAACGTCCTGACTTTC CASSLAGDRGTANVLTF
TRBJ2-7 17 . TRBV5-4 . TGTGCCAGCAGCTCAACCAAACAGGGTTTGCCCTCCTACGAGCAGTACTTC CASSSTKQGLPSYEQYF
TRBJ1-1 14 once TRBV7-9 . TGTGCCAGCAGCCCAAGAGGGCTGAACACTGAAGCTTTCTTT CASSPRGLNTEAFF
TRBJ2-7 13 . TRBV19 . TGTGCCAGTAGTATAGGGGTCGGGGGCGAGCAGTACTTC CASSIGVGGEQYF
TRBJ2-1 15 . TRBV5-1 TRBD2 TGCGCCAGCAGCTTGGACTACGGGAGGTCGATTGAGCAGTTCTTC CASSLDYGRSIEQFF
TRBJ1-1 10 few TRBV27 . TGTGCCAGCATGGGGAGAGAAGCTTTCTTT CASMGREAFF